These T cell receptor beta chains were read from a single sample in a study of T cell repertoires in aging, cancer and after chemotherapy. TCRdb reprocessed the multiplex PCR reads via MiXCR and lists one record per CDR3 protein. The sample holds around 10,000 distinct CDR3 sequences, 32% seen once. The sample consisted of blood. The source is a human donor in good health. The donor label of this sample is uncertain. Each CDR3 is given with its conserved first and last residue. Fields, in order: clone size, J gene, V gene, CDR3 length, D gene, CDR3 protein, CDR3 DNA. The D gene is left open where the match is weak. Size tells how often a clone was seen (once, few, many) or the class of an expanded clone, and some rows leave it out.

size: few; J: TRBJ1-1; V: TRBV19; length: 14; D: .; CDR3: CASKGFGANTEAFF; DNA: TGTGCCAGTAAGGGTTTTGGGGCGAACACTGAAGCTTTCTTT
size: .; J: TRBJ2-1; V: TRBV6-4; length: 15; D: TRBD2; CDR3: CASSDSTGGFNEQFF; DNA: TGTGCCAGCAGTGACTCGACGGGAGGGTTCAATGAGCAGTTCTTC
size: medium-sized; J: TRBJ1-2; V: TRBV29-1; length: 14; D: TRBD1; CDR3: CSVEERGRNYGYTF; DNA: TGCAGCGTTGAAGAAAGGGGGCGTAACTATGGCTACACCTTC
size: medium-sized; J: TRBJ1-4; V: TRBV30; length: 15; D: TRBD1; CDR3: CAWSVLSRGNEKLFF; DNA: TGTGCCTGGAGTGTACTTTCCAGGGGGAATGAAAAACTGTTTTTT
size: .; J: TRBJ2-7; V: TRBV15; length: 12; D: .; CDR3: CATSRGGYEQYF; DNA: TGTGCCACCAGCAGAGGGGGCTACGAGCAGTACTTC
size: medium-sized; J: TRBJ1-4; V: TRBV29-1; length: 13; D: .; CDR3: CSVESQGQGKLFF; DNA: TGCAGCGTTGAAAGTCAGGGGCAAGGGAAACTGTTTTTT
size: medium-sized; J: TRBJ1-2; V: TRBV6-5; length: 14; D: .; CDR3: CASSPGRWGDGYTF; DNA: TGTGCCAGCAGTCCCGGACGCTGGGGGGATGGCTACACCTTC
size: medium-sized; J: TRBJ2-7; V: TRBV7-6; length: 13; D: .; CDR3: CASSFSAPNEQYF; DNA: TGTGCCAGCAGCTTCAGCGCCCCAAACGAGCAGTACTTC
size: few; J: TRBJ1-5; V: TRBV27; length: 15; D: .; CDR3: CASKPRWGNTQPQHF; DNA: TGTGCCAGCAAACCCCGCTGGGGAAATACGCAGCCCCAGCATTTT
size: .; J: TRBJ1-1; V: TRBV6-5; length: 15; D: .; CDR3: CASSSPRMGNTEAFF; DNA: TGTGCCAGCAGTTCCCCTCGGATGGGGAACACTGAAGCTTTCTTT
size: medium-sized; J: TRBJ1-5; V: TRBV30; length: 15; D: .; CDR3: CAWSVLGQENQPQHF; DNA: TGTGCCTGGAGTGTACTGGGGCAGGAAAATCAGCCCCAGCATTTT
size: .; J: TRBJ2-2; V: TRBV15; length: 15; D: .; CDR3: CATSRGGEVTGELFF; DNA: TGTGCCACCAGCAGAGGGGGAGAGGTCACCGGGGAGCTGTTTTTT
size: few; J: TRBJ1-1; V: TRBV12-3/TRBV12-4; length: 13; D: TRBD1; CDR3: CASATGESTEAFF; DNA: TGTGCCAGCGCTACAGGGGAGTCCACTGAAGCTTTCTTT
size: .; J: TRBJ2-1; V: TRBV7-9; length: 17; D: TRBD2; CDR3: CASTNSLAGGKDNEQFF; DNA: TGTGCCAGCACCAACTCTTTAGCGGGAGGAAAAGACAATGAGCAGTTCTTC
size: medium-sized; J: TRBJ2-7; V: TRBV29-1; length: 14; D: TRBD1; CDR3: CSVEDNRGQDEQYF; DNA: TGCAGCGTTGAAGACAACAGGGGGCAGGACGAGCAGTACTTC
size: .; J: TRBJ2-3; V: TRBV27; length: 15; D: .; CDR3: CASSRRGPGTDTQYF; DNA: TGTGCCAGCAGCCGGAGGGGGCCTGGCACAGATACGCAGTATTTT
size: .; J: TRBJ1-1; V: TRBV12-3/TRBV12-4; length: 13; D: .; CDR3: CASSLGTHTEAFF; DNA: TGTGCCAGCAGTTTAGGCACCCACACTGAAGCTTTCTTT
size: .; J: TRBJ2-3; V: TRBV5-1; length: 16; D: TRBD2; CDR3: CASSLARGAGSDTQYF; DNA: TGCGCCAGCAGCTTGGCCAGAGGAGCGGGATCAGATACGCAGTATTTT
size: medium-sized; J: TRBJ2-2; V: TRBV19; length: 14; D: TRBD2; CDR3: CARLAGGYTGELFF; DNA: TGTGCCCGATTAGCGGGAGGATACACCGGGGAGCTGTTTTTT
size: medium-sized; J: TRBJ1-1; V: TRBV13; length: 13; D: TRBD1; CDR3: CASKRDRANEAFF; DNA: TGTGCCAGCAAGAGGGACAGGGCAAATGAAGCTTTCTTT
size: .; J: TRBJ2-2; V: TRBV6-5; length: 15; D: .; CDR3: CASSYLNMNTGELFF; DNA: TGTGCCAGCAGTTATCTGAACATGAACACCGGGGAGCTGTTTTTT
size: .; J: TRBJ1-3; V: TRBV6-2/TRBV6-3; length: 16; D: .; CDR3: CASSRSGGTSGNTIYF; DNA: TGTGCCAGCAGCAGAAGTGGGGGTACCTCTGGAAACACCATATATTTT
size: .; J: TRBJ1-2; V: TRBV6-1; length: 13; D: TRBD1; CDR3: CASSETGGYGYTF; DNA: TGTGCCAGCAGTGAAACAGGGGGCTACGGCTACACCTTC
size: .; J: TRBJ2-5; V: TRBV6-2/TRBV6-3; length: 16; D: TRBD2; CDR3: CASSEHRLAVRVTQYF; DNA: TGTGCCAGCAGTGAGCATCGACTAGCAGTCCGGGTGACCCAGTACTTC
size: .; J: TRBJ1-4; V: TRBV7-2; length: 11; D: .; CDR3: CASSSTEKLFF; DNA: TGTGCCAGCAGCTCCACGGAAAAACTGTTTTTT
size: once; J: TRBJ2-7; V: TRBV7-4; length: 15; D: TRBD1; CDR3: CASSTGTGKSYEQYF; DNA: TGTGCCAGCAGCACGGGGACAGGGAAGTCCTACGAGCAGTACTTC
size: medium-sized; J: TRBJ2-2; V: TRBV19; length: 15; D: TRBD1; CDR3: CASSRAGQGIGELFF; DNA: TGTGCCAGTAGTCGTGCGGGACAGGGGATCGGGGAGCTGTTTTTT
size: few; J: TRBJ2-4; V: TRBV28; length: 15; D: TRBD1; CDR3: CASSGVGTGGDIQYF; DNA: TGTGCCAGCAGTGGAGTCGGGACAGGGGGGGACATTCAGTACTTC
size: medium-sized; J: TRBJ2-3; V: TRBV6-5; length: 17; D: TRBD2; CDR3: CASITGTSGRARDTQYF; DNA: TGTGCCAGCATCACCGGGACTAGCGGGAGGGCCCGAGATACGCAGTATTTT
size: once; J: TRBJ2-2; V: TRBV5-1; length: 16; D: TRBD1; CDR3: CASSLPTGDNTGELFF; DNA: TGCGCCAGCAGTCTTCCGACAGGGGATAACACCGGGGAGCTGTTTTTT
size: .; J: TRBJ2-7; V: TRBV7-2; length: 15; D: .; CDR3: CASSLSGMAIGEQYF; DNA: TGTGCCAGCAGTTTGAGCGGAATGGCGATAGGCGAGCAGTACTTC
size: few; J: TRBJ2-5; V: TRBV15; length: 18; D: TRBD1; CDR3: CATSRDTGDRNNQETQYF; DNA: TGTGCCACCAGCAGAGATACGGGGGACAGGAATAACCAAGAGACCCAGTACTTC
size: once; J: TRBJ2-3; V: TRBV29-1; length: 14; D: TRBD2; CDR3: CSVSGLADRDTQYF; DNA: TGCAGCGTTTCGGGACTAGCGGACCGGGATACGCAGTATTTT
size: .; J: TRBJ2-3; V: TRBV24-1; length: 16; D: TRBD2; CDR3: CATSDRLAGVLDTQYF; DNA: TGTGCCACCAGTGATCGGCTAGCGGGAGTTTTAGATACGCAGTATTTT
size: .; J: TRBJ1-3; V: TRBV6-5; length: 13; D: .; CDR3: CASSHRDVNTIYF; DNA: TGTGCCAGCAGCCACAGGGACGTAAACACCATATATTTT
size: few; J: TRBJ2-7; V: TRBV19; length: 14; D: .; CDR3: CASTPSGGSYEQYF; DNA: TGTGCCAGTACACCCTCGGGCGGCTCCTACGAGCAGTACTTC
size: .; J: TRBJ2-2; V: TRBV20-1; length: 12; D: .; CDR3: CSALGSTGELFF; DNA: TGCAGTGCTCTGGGGAGCACCGGGGAGCTGTTTTTT
size: medium-sized; J: TRBJ2-1; V: TRBV6-5; length: 16; D: TRBD1; CDR3: CASSRLRDRVYNEQFF; DNA: TGTGCCAGCAGTCGCCTCCGGGACAGGGTCTACAATGAGCAGTTCTTC
size: .; J: TRBJ2-7; V: TRBV12-3/TRBV12-4; length: 14; D: .; CDR3: CASSLVQGPYEQYF; DNA: TGTGCCAGCAGTTTAGTCCAGGGCCCCTACGAGCAGTACTTC
size: few; J: TRBJ2-1; V: TRBV6-5; length: 16; D: .; CDR3: CASSSMLVKPYNEQFF; DNA: TGTGCCAGCAGTTCCATGCTAGTTAAACCCTACAATGAGCAGTTCTTC
size: .; J: TRBJ2-7; V: TRBV5-1; length: 17; D: TRBD2; CDR3: CASSSGLAGVKSYEQYF; DNA: TGCGCCAGCAGCTCGGGACTAGCGGGAGTTAAGTCGTACGAGCAGTACTTC
size: .; J: TRBJ1-4; V: TRBV6-4; length: 13; D: .; CDR3: CASSEWTGTELFF; DNA: TGTGCCAGCAGTGAATGGACGGGAACGGAACTGTTTTTT
size: .; J: TRBJ2-3; V: TRBV30; length: 16; D: TRBD2; CDR3: CAWSVQAGGPRYTQYF; DNA: TGTGCCTGGAGTGTACAAGCGGGAGGGCCCCGTTATACGCAGTATTTT